This T cell receptor (beta chain) emerged from a study of T-cell reconstitution after alpha-beta-depleted transplantation in children. This clonotype showed up just a few times. This sample's TCRbeta library carried unique molecular identifier barcodes. TCRdb re-called the PCR reads through MiXCR, storing one row per CDR3 protein. The table lists about 600,000 distinct CDR3 sequences, 8% to 11% of them singletons. CDR1 is SGHTA and CDR2 is FQGNSA in the germline V gene. The J segment lost 2 bases and the V segment lost 4 bases, leaving 4 bases of the junction unmatched. The CDR3 is 14 residues long. The chain couples TRBV7-2 to TRBJ2-7; 8 bases map to TRBD1. The sequenced sample was PBMCs from the stem cell graft donor, obtained from the stem cell graft. The clonotype originates from a human donor who donated a stem cell graft to a child with acute myeloid leukemia. The CDR3 reads CASSSRTGTYEQYF. The CDR3 bases are TGTGCCAGCAGCTCCCGGACAGGGACCTACGAGCAGTACTTC.